The rows below give T cell receptor beta chains drawn from one sample of a study of monozygotic twins with inflammatory bowel disease. TCRdb re-called the 5' RACE reads and catalogs CDR3 proteins one per entry, DNA excluded. This sample's clone table lists 330,000 or so distinct CDR3 sequences. Sequenced sample: blood. All receptors come from a human donor with ulcerative colitis or Crohn's disease, or a healthy co-twin of an affected twin (not recorded which). The CDR3 runs from the conserved cysteine through the conserved F or W.

v_gene	j_gene	CDR3aa
TRBV28	TRBJ2-7	CASGATSGVYYEQYF
TRBV29-1	TRBJ1-2	CSVPTGRNGYTF
TRBV5-1	TRBJ2-5	CASRTGTPLLETQYF
TRBV5-1	TRBJ2-6	CASSLDRDPRNSGANVLTF
TRBV20-1	TRBJ2-7	CSASSGQERADEQYF
TRBV20-1	TRBJ2-2	CSARGLANTGELFF
TRBV4-3	TRBJ2-3	CASSQDVGGEDTQYF
TRBV4-1	TRBJ2-1	CASSQVGGGSSSNEQFF
TRBV20-1	TRBJ1-5	CSADRGGQPQHF
TRBV5-1	TRBJ1-1	CASSLDPGTNTEAFF
TRBV20-1	TRBJ2-2	CSATFLAANTGELFF
TRBV18	TRBJ1-6	CASSSTDDSPLHF
TRBV6-2/TRBV6-3	TRBJ2-1	CASSLRPNEQFF
TRBV12-3/TRBV12-4	TRBJ2-1	CASTRWDSGHNEQFF
TRBV10-3	TRBJ2-7	CAISDSDRGSYEQYF
TRBV5-1	TRBJ2-1	CASGTSRKVAGSSSYNEQFF
TRBV7-3	TRBJ2-7	CASSMTGAAYEQYF
TRBV19	TRBJ1-5	CASSILGGGQPQHF
TRBV7-9	TRBJ1-2	CASSSQPGQVYGYTF
TRBV4-3	TRBJ2-2	CASRARARTGELFF
TRBV30	TRBJ1-1	CAWRDRPDTEAFF
TRBV3-1	TRBJ2-5	CASSQESGQIPSETQYF
TRBV5-1	TRBJ1-1	CASRGVDTEAFF
TRBV24-1	TRBJ2-2	CATSDRQGFTGELFF
TRBV10-2	TRBJ1-2	CASSDEDGYTF
TRBV6-5	TRBJ1-5	CASSWGSNQPQHF
TRBV5-1	TRBJ2-1	CASSLGQGAYNEQFF
TRBV4-1	TRBJ2-1	CASSQEAGGPYNEQFF